This T cell receptor beta chain originates from a study of T cells in Graves' hyperthyroidism and ophthalmopathy. Study-level results: Before onset, by a median of around six months, the model predicted ophthalmopathy. Ophthalmopathy stood apart from stable hyperthyroidism in a 13 V-J model.

It was RNA transcripts that yielded the amplified TCR beta CDR3 regions. Researchers ran a first-round RT-PCR on the TCR CDR3 using the HTBI primer set. MiXCR was run by TCRdb on the multiplex PCR reads, yielding one entry per CDR3 protein. The sample lists some 570,000 distinct CDR3 sequences; 14% were seen once. This clonotype was counted at least ten times. The target antigen is unknown. This CDR3 contains 14 residues. CDR1 is DFQATT, CDR2 SNEGSKA, per germline (reference sequence). V lost 3 bases, J lost 2 bases, and 12 bases lay in between. The chain is built from TRBV20-1 and TRBJ2-3; D is ambiguous. Input material: blood. This TCR was sampled from a woman aged 18 to 35 with Graves' ophthalmopathy. As DNA, the CDR3 is TGCAGTGCTAGGGGTGGCGTACTCACAGATACGCAGTATTTT. It codes for CSARGGVLTDTQYF.